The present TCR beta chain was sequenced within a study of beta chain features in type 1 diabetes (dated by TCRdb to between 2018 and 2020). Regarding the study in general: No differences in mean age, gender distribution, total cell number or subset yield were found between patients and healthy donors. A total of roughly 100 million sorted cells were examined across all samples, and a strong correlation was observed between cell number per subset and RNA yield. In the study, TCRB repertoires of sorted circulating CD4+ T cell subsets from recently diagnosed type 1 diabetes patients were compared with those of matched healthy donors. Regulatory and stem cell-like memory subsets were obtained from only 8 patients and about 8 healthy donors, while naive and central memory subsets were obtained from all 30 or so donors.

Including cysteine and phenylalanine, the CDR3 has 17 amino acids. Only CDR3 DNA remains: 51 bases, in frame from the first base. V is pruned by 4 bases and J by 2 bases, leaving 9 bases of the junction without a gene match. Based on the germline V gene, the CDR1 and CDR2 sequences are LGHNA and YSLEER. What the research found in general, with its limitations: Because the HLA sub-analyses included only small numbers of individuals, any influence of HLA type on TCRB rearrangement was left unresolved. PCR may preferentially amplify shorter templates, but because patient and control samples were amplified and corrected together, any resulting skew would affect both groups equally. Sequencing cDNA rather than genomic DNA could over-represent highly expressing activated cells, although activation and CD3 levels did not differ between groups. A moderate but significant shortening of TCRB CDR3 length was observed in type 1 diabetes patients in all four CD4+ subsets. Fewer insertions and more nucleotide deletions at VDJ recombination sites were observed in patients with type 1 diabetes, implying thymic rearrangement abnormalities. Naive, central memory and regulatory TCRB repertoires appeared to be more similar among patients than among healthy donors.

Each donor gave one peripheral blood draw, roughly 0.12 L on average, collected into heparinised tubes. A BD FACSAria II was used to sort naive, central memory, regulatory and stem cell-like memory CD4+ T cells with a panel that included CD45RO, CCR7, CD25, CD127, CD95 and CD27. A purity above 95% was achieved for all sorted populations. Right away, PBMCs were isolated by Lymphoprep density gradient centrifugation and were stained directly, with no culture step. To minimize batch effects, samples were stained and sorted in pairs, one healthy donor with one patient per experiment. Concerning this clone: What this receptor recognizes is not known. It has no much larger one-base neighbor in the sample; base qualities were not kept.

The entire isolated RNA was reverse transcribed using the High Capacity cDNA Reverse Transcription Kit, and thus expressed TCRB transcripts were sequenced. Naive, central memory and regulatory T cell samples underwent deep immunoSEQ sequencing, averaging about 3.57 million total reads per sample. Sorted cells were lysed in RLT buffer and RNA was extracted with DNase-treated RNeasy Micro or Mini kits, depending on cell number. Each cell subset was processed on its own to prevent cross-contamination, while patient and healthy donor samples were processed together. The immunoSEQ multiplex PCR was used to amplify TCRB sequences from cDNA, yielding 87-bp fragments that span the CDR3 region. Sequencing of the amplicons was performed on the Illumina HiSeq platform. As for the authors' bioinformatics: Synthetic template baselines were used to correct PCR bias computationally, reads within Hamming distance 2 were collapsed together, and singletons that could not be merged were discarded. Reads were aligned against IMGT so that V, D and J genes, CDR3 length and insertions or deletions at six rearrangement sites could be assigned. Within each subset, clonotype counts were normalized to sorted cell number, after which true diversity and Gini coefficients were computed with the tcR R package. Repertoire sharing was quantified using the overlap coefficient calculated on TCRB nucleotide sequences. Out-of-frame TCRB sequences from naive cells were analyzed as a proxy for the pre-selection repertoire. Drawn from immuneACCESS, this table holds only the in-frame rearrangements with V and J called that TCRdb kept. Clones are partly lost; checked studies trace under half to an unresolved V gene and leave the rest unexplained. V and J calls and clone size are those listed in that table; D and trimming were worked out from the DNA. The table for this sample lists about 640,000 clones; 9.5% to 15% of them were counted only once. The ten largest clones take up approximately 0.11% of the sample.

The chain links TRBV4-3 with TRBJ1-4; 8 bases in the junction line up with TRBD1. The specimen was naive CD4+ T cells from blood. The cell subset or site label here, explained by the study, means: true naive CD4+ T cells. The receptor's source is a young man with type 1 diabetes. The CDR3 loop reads CASSLIQGAATNEKLFF. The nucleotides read TGCGCCAGCAGCCTTATCCAGGGGGCAGCCACTAATGAAAAACTGTTTTTT.